These 25 T cell receptor beta chains were all obtained from the same sample, sequenced in a study of blood T cell repertoires in COVID-19. Sequencing was performed with immunoSEQ multiplex PCR; in TCRdb, only in-frame clones are kept and a portion is missing. Of over 90,000 clones in the sample, around 86% were seen once. The sample taken for sequencing was peripheral blood. The receptors come from a man aged 45-65 years with active or convalescent COVID-19.

Details on this clone: The same CDR3 arises from other DNA sequences in this sample as well. The chain recombines TRBV5-6 with TRBJ2-7; weak D call: TRBD2 (5 bases). Germline V gene lookup returns CDR1 SGHDT and CDR2 YYEEEE. Between the trimmed V and J ends, which lost 1 base and 4 bases, there was a span of 6 bases. The CDR3 has 12 amino acids. CDR3 bases: TGTGCCAGCAGCTTGAGCGGATACGAGCAGTACGTC. Protein sequence: CASSLSGYEQYV.

In DNA, the CDR3 is TGTGCCAGCAGTCTTGGGATGGACACCTTAAGTCAGCCCCAGCATTTT. Encoded protein: CASSLGMDTLSQPQHF. This chain joins TRBV7-2 and TRBJ1-5; D is possibly TRBD1 (5 bases). Looked up from germline, CDR1 is SGHTA and CDR2 is FQGNSA. This CDR3 has 16 residues. The ends were cut back, 6 bases at V and 6 bases at J, with 21 bases in the middle.

The rearrangement uses TRBV28 and TRBJ2-7; D gene uncertain. Germline CDR1 is MDHEN and CDR2 is SYDVKM. V gave up 4 bases and J gave up 2 bases, with 15 bases separating them. This CDR3 contains 15 residues. DNA of the CDR3: TGTGCCAGCAGTTCCCTTCTGACTGGCACCTACGAGCAGTACTTC. Amino acids: CASSSLLTGTYEQYF.

The chain joins TRBV28 to TRBJ1-1, with TRBD1 matching 8 bases. Germline V CDR1 and CDR2: MDHEN, SYDVKM. This CDR3 comprises 15 residues. With V trimmed by 4 bases and J by 1 base, 5 bases remained unmatched. CDR3 region: CASSSLTGANTEAFF. In nucleotides, the CDR3 is TGTGCCAGCAGTTCTTTGACAGGGGCGAACACTGAAGCTTTCTTT.

The CDR3 DNA sequence: TGTGCCAGTAGTATAGTGGGCCGACCCTATGGCTACACCTTC. Its protein is CASSIVGRPYGYTF. This chain joins TRBV19 and TRBJ1-2; D unresolved. This CDR3 comprises 14 residues. The V end lost 1 base, the J end lost 4 bases, and 10 bases lay between the germline ends. The germline gives CDR1 LNHDA, CDR2 SQIVND (reference sequence).

The chain couples TRBV6-5 to TRBJ2-5, with 10 bases lining up with TRBD1. The CDR3 extends over 15 amino acids. Per the germline V gene, CDR1 is MNHEY and CDR2 is SVGAGI. Trimming at V came to 6 bases and at J to 3 bases, leaving 7 bases not matched to a gene. CDR3 DNA: TGTGCCAGCAGCTCCCCCGGACAGGGGGAAGAGACCCAGTACTTC. It yields the protein CASSSPGQGEETQYF.

The CDR3: CASSQARGDYGELFF. The CDR3 bases are TGTGCCAGCAGCCAAGCCCGGGGGGATTACGGGGAGCTGTTTTTT. The gene calls are TRBV4-2 and TRBJ2-2; 7 nucleotides align to TRBD2. Germline CDR1 reads LGHNA; CDR2 reads YNFKEQ. The V and J ends lost 1 base and 7 bases, in that order; junction bases with no gene match: 6. The CDR3 is made up of 15 amino acids.

The V and J genes are TRBV5-1 and TRBJ2-1; unclear D gene. The CDR3 has 17 amino acids. Trimming pared 0 bases from V and 8 bases from J, leaving 21 bases between. From germline, CDR1 is SGHRS and CDR2 YFSETQ. CDR3 residues: CASSLGRPASVGDEQFF. CDR3 nucleotide sequence: TGCGCCAGCAGCTTGGGTCGGCCCGCTTCGGTGGGCGATGAGCAGTTCTTC.

This chain joins TRBV12-3 or TRBV12-4 and TRBJ2-7; D call uncertain. The CDR3 extends over 12 amino acids. V dropped 1 base and J dropped 6 bases, with 7 bases sitting between them. The CDR3 region is CASSLGSGEQYV. For the CDR3, the DNA is TGTGCCAGCAGTTTAGGGTCAGGCGAGCAGTACGTC.

J is TRBJ2-5 and V is TRBV13; 12 bases are shared with TRBD2. After removal of 5 bases from V and 4 bases from J, the junction contained 8 bases not matched to a gene. The germline gives CDR1 PRHDT, CDR2 FYEKMQ (reference sequence). The CDR3 covers 16 residues. CDR3 loop: CASSNELAGGIETQYF. The CDR3 DNA reads as TGTGCCAGCAGCAACGAACTAGCGGGGGGAATAGAGACCCAGTACTTC.

The chain recombines TRBV4-3 with TRBJ2-1, with 7 nucleotides matching TRBD1. This CDR3 contains 15 residues. The trim removed 1 base at V and 6 bases at J, leaving 6 bases unmatched. CDR1 LGHNA and CDR2 YSLEER come from the germline V gene. The CDR3 DNA is TGCGCCAGCAGCCAAGCCGGGACAGTCCTCAATGAGCAGTTCTTC. Translating gives CASSQAGTVLNEQFF.

This clone was counted a few times. The chain carries TRBV27 and TRBJ2-7; D uncertain. Germline loops: CDR1 MNHEY, CDR2 SMNVEV (reference sequence). Trimming stripped 7 bases from V and 5 bases from J, with 6 bases between. The CDR3 spans 10 residues. CDR3 nucleotides: TGTGCCAGCATCTTCGACGAGCAGTACGTC. This gives the protein CASIFDEQYV.

V and J are TRBV28 and TRBJ2-5; TRBD2 might be the D (6 bases). The CDR3 runs 13 residues. Germline V gene lookup returns CDR1 MDHEN and CDR2 SYDVKM. The DNA of the CDR3 is TGTGCGACCACTGGGGGGTACCAAGAGACCCAGTACTTC. Protein sequence: CATTGGYQETQYF.

This chain uses TRBV6-5 with TRBJ1-2; D remains unclear. V was shortened by 1 base and J by 4 bases, with 16 bases between the two germline ends. This CDR3 has 16 amino acids. Germline CDR1 is MNHEY and CDR2 is SVGAGI. The CDR3 loop reads CASSYLRTGGGYGYTF. The CDR3, as DNA: TGTGCCAGCAGTTACTTGAGAACCGGAGGAGGCTATGGCTACACCTTC.

This rearrangement joins TRBV20-1 to TRBJ2-1; tentative D call: TRBD1 (5 bases). The CDR3 contains 10 residues. CDR1 DFQATT and CDR2 SNEGSKA come from the germline V gene (reference sequence). Between the trimmed V and J ends, which lost 4 bases and 10 bases, there was a span of 8 bases. The CDR3 nucleotides read TGCAGTGCTACAGGGCGCGAGCAGTTCTTC. Amino acids: CSATGREQFF.

V usage is TRBV14 and J usage is TRBJ2-7; 7 bases align to TRBD1. The CDR3 extends over 15 amino acids. Looked up from germline, CDR1 is SGHDN and CDR2 is FVKESK. J lost 0 bases, V lost 2 bases, and 4 bases had no gene match. The CDR3 coding sequence is TGTGCCAGCAGCCAAAACAGGGGAAGCTCCTACGAGCAGTACGTC. Its protein product is CASSQNRGSSYEQYV.

V and J are TRBV11-2 and TRBJ2-1; tentative D call: TRBD1 (6 bases). CDR3 length: 15 amino acids. The V gene's germline CDR1 is SGHAT and CDR2 FQNNGV. The V and J ends lost 7 bases and 3 bases respectively, with 16 bases between them. CDR3 protein: CASTLTGSDYNEQFF. The DNA of the CDR3 is TGTGCCAGCACCCTGACAGGTTCTGACTACAATGAGCAGTTCTTC.

The gene calls are TRBV3-1 (or the pseudogene TRBV3-2) and TRBJ1-1, with D possibly TRBD1 on 5 matching bases. The V end was cut by 1 base, the J end by 8 bases, with 8 bases between. CDR1 LGHDT and CDR2 YNNKEL come from the germline V gene (reference sequence). The CDR3 has 12 residues. The CDR3 reads CASSQAGLEAFF. Written as DNA, the CDR3 is TGTGCCAGCAGCCAAGCAGGGCTCGAAGCTTTCTTT.

V usage is TRBV5-4 and J usage is TRBJ2-7; D gene unclear. Germline CDR1 reads SGHNT; CDR2 reads YYREEE (reference sequence). V lost 0 bases, J lost 5 bases, and 12 bases lay in between. This CDR3 contains 14 residues. In DNA, the CDR3 is TGTGCCAGCAGCTTGGACTCCGGTCGGGACGAGCAGTACTTC. This encodes CASSLDSGRDEQYF.

The chain combines TRBV25-1 with TRBJ1-6; 10 nucleotides agree with TRBD1. The J segment lost 10 bases and the V segment lost 1 base, leaving 4 bases of the junction unmatched. The CDR3 has 15 amino acids. Germline CDR1 and CDR2: MGHDK and SYGVNS. The CDR3: CASSEFGQGGSPLHF. The CDR3 nucleotides read TGTGCCAGCAGTGAATTTGGACAGGGGGGATCACCCCTCCACTTT.

The V call is TRBV12-5, the J call TRBJ2-7, with D possibly being TRBD2 (6 bases). The germline CDR1 and CDR2 sequences are LGHNT and FRNRAP. The V end was cut by 2 bases, the J end by 4 bases, with 15 bases between. The CDR3 is 15 residues long. The CDR3 bases are TGTGCTAGTGGTTTGTGGTCCGGGGGATCTTACGAGCAGTACTTC. Translated: CASGLWSGGSYEQYF.

V is TRBV9 and J is TRBJ1-1; TRBD1 matches 11 bases. Germline assignment: CDR1 SGDLS and CDR2 YYNGEE. The ends lost 2 bases at V and 1 base at J; junction bases unmatched: 4. The length of the CDR3 is 16 residues. CDR3 region: CASSVGQGAENTEAFF. The DNA for the CDR3 is TGTGCCAGCAGCGTCGGACAGGGGGCCGAGAACACTGAAGCTTTCTTT.

The chain couples TRBV29-1 to TRBJ2-2; maybe TRBD2 (6 bases). V shed 4 bases and J shed 1 base, with 13 bases lying between them. Per germline, CDR1 SQVTM and CDR2 ANQGSEA. The CDR3 runs 15 residues. The CDR3 sequence: CSVGRAGLNTGELFF. In DNA form, the CDR3 reads TGCAGCGTTGGGAGGGCCGGCCTGAACACCGGGGAGCTGTTTTTT.

The CDR3 DNA reads TGTGCCAGCAGCTTGCGAGGGAACACTGAAGCTTTCTTT. Amino acid sequence: CASSLRGNTEAFF. The chain links TRBV7-9 to TRBJ1-1; D is unresolved. The CDR3 consists of 13 residues. Per germline, CDR1 SEHNR and CDR2 FQNEAQ (reference sequence). V dropped 3 bases and J dropped 1 base, with 6 bases sitting between them.

V gene TRBV23-1 combines with J gene TRBJ1-1, with 7 bases matching TRBD1. TRBV23-1 is treated as an ORF (open reading frame) with a function not yet certain. The CDR3 consists of 14 residues. The trim removed 5 bases at V and 0 bases at J, leaving 3 bases unmatched. The CDR3 region has the DNA TGCGCCAGCAGTATGACAGGGTTGAACACTGAAGCTTTCTTT. This encodes CASSMTGLNTEAFF.